The 3 T cell receptor beta chains listed next were all sequenced from one sample in a study of response to subunit inactivated influenza vaccine. TCRdb independently ran MiXCR on the RT-PCR reads; one entry per CDR3 protein. The sample includes hundreds of thousands of distinct CDR3 sequences, 11% to 15% of them seen just once. The material sequenced was PBMCs from blood, taken 14 to 15 days before vaccination. These receptors were obtained from a man over 45 who received an inactivated influenza vaccine.

This clonotype was seen at least ten times. The junction does not match germline at one end; this may be a read error. The V gene is TRBV28, the J gene TRBJ2-7; no clear D gene. The CDR3 length is 12 residues. CDR1 MDHEN and CDR2 SYDVKM come from the germline V gene. CDR3 protein: CASSFTGYEQYF. CDR3 nucleotides: TGCGCCAGCAGCTTTACTGGGTACGAGCAGTACTTC.

There are a few counts of this clonotype. The V call is TRBV20-1, the J call TRBJ2-2, with D hard to call. CDR3 length: 16 residues. The germline V and J ends were trimmed by 3 bases and 1 base, with 15 bases remaining between them. Germline lookup yields CDR1 DFQATT and CDR2 SNEGSKA (reference sequence). CDR3 amino acids: CSARGILRRNTGELFF. The CDR3, as DNA: TGCAGTGCTAGGGGCATTTTGCGGAGGAACACCGGGGAGCTGTTTTTT.

This clonotype turned up a few times. V is TRBV10-3 and J is TRBJ2-7, with D tentatively TRBD2 (6 bases). The CDR3 consists of 14 residues. Germline-derived CDR1 and CDR2 are ENHRY and SYGVKD. Trimming stripped 4 bases from V and 5 bases from J, with 15 bases between. CDR3 in DNA: TGTGCCATCAGTGGGGGAGGATTAGGTCACGAGCAGTACTTC. It specifies CAISGGGLGHEQYF.